This is a list of T cell receptor beta chains from one sample in a study of technical replicates of blood from a handful of donors. Assay used: immunoSEQ multiplex PCR; TCRdb lists only in-frame clones, some missing. The profile covers around 70,000 clones, with more than 85% appearing a single time and 0.25% taken by the ten largest. The specimen was T cells isolated from PBMCs. The receptor set was obtained from a human donor in good health. CDR3s include the opening cysteine and the closing phenylalanine or tryptophan. D genes are given only for firm matches. Clone sizes are given selectively: once, few, many, or a class where the clone is expanded.

d_gene	v_gene	abundance	j_gene	CDR3nt	CDR3aa
.	TRBV11-3	once	TRBJ2-5	TGTGCCAGCAGCTTGGAAGGGAGGAGAGAGACCCAGTACTTC	CASSLEGRRETQYF
TRBD2	TRBV5-4	.	TRBJ2-7	TGTGCCAGCTCGTCTAGCGGGAGGTACGAGCAGTACTTC	CASSSSGRYEQYF
TRBD2	TRBV15	.	TRBJ2-2	TGTGCCACCAGCAGAGACAGGACTAGCGGGACCACCGGGGAGCTGTTTTTT	CATSRDRTSGTTGELFF
TRBD2	TRBV19	.	TRBJ2-1	TGTGCCAGTGAGGATTATCGCGGGAGTCATGAGCAGTTCTTC	CASEDYRGSHEQFF
TRBD1	TRBV9	.	TRBJ1-5	TGTGCCAGCAGTTCCGGACAGGGAGGATATAGCAATCAGCCCCAGCATTTT	CASSSGQGGYSNQPQHF
.	TRBV18	.	TRBJ2-4	TGTGCCAGCTCACCAGAACAGCCAACCTTAACTTCTAACATTCAGTACTTC	CASSPEQPTLTSNIQYF
TRBD1	TRBV18	.	TRBJ1-5	TGTGCCAGCTCACTGACAGGGATCAATCAGCCCCAGCATTTT	CASSLTGINQPQHF
.	TRBV4-1	.	TRBJ1-1	TGCGCCAGCACTGCGGGTGGAACTGGCACTGAAGCTTTCTTT	CASTAGGTGTEAFF
.	TRBV6-5	.	TRBJ1-5	TGTGCCAGCAGTTACCGAGGAGATCAGCCCCAGCATTTT	CASSYRGDQPQHF
.	TRBV5-1	.	TRBJ1-1	TGCGCCAGCAGCCCGACCCGACAGGACTTTGAAGCTTTCTTT	CASSPTRQDFEAFF
TRBD2	TRBV14	.	TRBJ2-7	TGTGCCAGCAGCCTTACCCGAGGGCCTAGCGGGGGGATCTACGAGCAGTACTTC	CASSLTRGPSGGIYEQYF
.	TRBV28	.	TRBJ1-5	TGTGCCAGCAGTTCCCGACCAGGGGACCCTAATCAGCCCCAGCATTTT	CASSSRPGDPNQPQHF
TRBD2	TRBV6-5	.	TRBJ2-1	TGTGCCAGCAGTACGCGGGGGGTTCCCTACAATGAGCAGTTCTTC	CASSTRGVPYNEQFF
TRBD1	TRBV7-9	.	TRBJ2-5	TGTGCCAGCAGCCCGCCCGGGACAGGGGGTTGGGAGACCCAGTACTTC	CASSPPGTGGWETQYF
.	TRBV9	.	TRBJ2-1	TGTGCCAGCAGCGCGTACACTAGCTCCTACAATGAGCAGTTCTTC	CASSAYTSSYNEQFF
TRBD1	TRBV9	.	TRBJ2-7	TGTGCCAGCAGCGCCACAGGGGACTCCTACGAGCAGTACTTC	CASSATGDSYEQYF
.	TRBV5-1	.	TRBJ2-1	TGCGCCAGCAGCTCGACAACCTCTAGCGTCCTACAGTTCTTC	CASSSTTSSVLQFF
.	TRBV7-8	once	TRBJ1-2	TGTGCCAGCAGCTTAGAGGGTCCGGGCGGGTTCTATGGCTACACCTTC	CASSLEGPGGFYGYTF
.	TRBV5-1	once	TRBJ2-7	TGCGCCAGCAGCTTGGCTCAGGGCCTTACCTACGAGCAGTACTTC	CASSLAQGLTYEQYF
.	TRBV14	once	TRBJ1-5	TGTGCCAGCAGCGGGACATTCAATCAGCCCCAGCATTTT	CASSGTFNQPQHF
.	TRBV6-5	.	TRBJ1-1	TGTGCCAGCAGCTCAGATCGGGGGGCTCGAGCTTTCTTT	CASSSDRGARAFF
TRBD1	TRBV7-9	.	TRBJ1-4	TGTGCCAGCAGCTTGGGACAGACTACCGAAAAACTGTTTTTT	CASSLGQTTEKLFF
.	TRBV18	.	TRBJ1-2	TGTGCCAGCTCACCAGGGGAGGGTGAAGGCTACACCTTC	CASSPGEGEGYTF
.	TRBV5-6	.	TRBJ1-6	TGTGCCAGCAGCTGGGAGACTAATTCACCCCTCCACTTT	CASSWETNSPLHF
TRBD1	TRBV6-5	.	TRBJ1-6	TGTGCCAGCAGAGACCCAGGGGGGTCGGATTCACCCCTCCACTTT	CASRDPGGSDSPLHF
.	TRBV29-1	.	TRBJ2-7	TGCAGCGTTGCCGGTGGGCTGGGCGAGCAGTACTTC	CSVAGGLGEQYF
.	TRBV7-2	.	TRBJ1-2	TGTGCCAGCAGCTTGAGATTCTATGGCTACACCTTC	CASSLRFYGYTF
.	TRBV11-2	.	TRBJ2-5	TGTGCCAGCAGCCCCTACCAAGAGACCCAGTACTTC	CASSPYQETQYF
TRBD1	TRBV2	.	TRBJ1-6	TGTGCCAGCAGCGGGACAGGGGGCTCCTATAATTCACCCCTCCACTTT	CASSGTGGSYNSPLHF
.	TRBV4-2	.	TRBJ2-7	TGTGCCAGCAGAGAAAGCGGACCCCGAGGGGAGCAGTACTTC	CASRESGPRGEQYF
TRBD1	TRBV27	.	TRBJ1-5	TGTGCCAGCAGCCTAATCGGGACAGGGAATCAGCCCCAGCATTTT	CASSLIGTGNQPQHF
.	TRBV10-2	few	TRBJ1-2	TGCGCCAGCAGGGGAGCTAGATATCTTAACTATGGCTACACCTTC	CASRGARYLNYGYTF
TRBD2	TRBV7-8	.	TRBJ2-2	TGTGCCAGCGTACCGAGGGGGCTAGCGGGGTTCACCGGGGAGCTGTTTTTT	CASVPRGLAGFTGELFF
TRBD1	TRBV5-1	.	TRBJ2-1	TGCGCCAGCAGCTTACTGAGGACAGGGGGCGGCGATGAGCAGTTCTTC	CASSLLRTGGGDEQFF
TRBD2	TRBV28	.	TRBJ2-2	TGTGCCAGCAGTTCCGGGACTAGCGGTAACACCGGGGAGCTGTTTTTT	CASSSGTSGNTGELFF
.	TRBV14	few	TRBJ2-3	TGTGCCAGCAGCCAAGCCCTCCACGCTAACACAGATACGCAGTATTTT	CASSQALHANTDTQYF
.	TRBV14	once	TRBJ2-7	TGTGCCAGCAGCCAATCTGAGTCCTGGGCAGGCCCGAGCTCCTACGAGCAGTACTTC	CASSQSESWAGPSSYEQYF
.	TRBV11-2	.	TRBJ2-6	TGTGCCAGCGGATGGACGGACTCCTCTGGGGCCAACGTCCTGACTTTC	CASGWTDSSGANVLTF
.	TRBV9	once	TRBJ1-3	TGTGCCAGCAGCGTAGGGGCAGGGCTTCCCTCTGGAAACACCATATATTTT	CASSVGAGLPSGNTIYF
TRBD1	TRBV5-1	once	TRBJ1-2	TGCGCCAGCAGCTTGGACAGGGGGCGGGATGGCTACACCTTC	CASSLDRGRDGYTF
.	TRBV6-5	.	TRBJ1-2	TGTGCCAGCAGTTCCCTTCTCTATGGCTACACCTTC	CASSSLLYGYTF
TRBD1	TRBV5-1	.	TRBJ1-3	TGCGCCAGCAGCACCAATCCGGGACAGGGGGTTTACACCATATATTTT	CASSTNPGQGVYTIYF
TRBD1	TRBV5-6	.	TRBJ1-1	TGTGCCAGCAGCCTAGGACAGGGGGTGGGTCGGACTGAAGCTTTCTTT	CASSLGQGVGRTEAFF
TRBD1	TRBV6-4	.	TRBJ2-7	TGTGCCAGCAGGGCAGGACAGGGGCCCTACGAGCAGTACTTC	CASRAGQGPYEQYF
TRBD2	TRBV5-1	.	TRBJ2-7	TGCGCCAGCGGAATGGCACCTGGGGGAGGGTCCTACGAGCAGTACTTC	CASGMAPGGGSYEQYF
.	TRBV5-1	.	TRBJ2-6	TGCGCCAGCAGCATCCCTAGGCTCTCTGGGGCCAACGTCCTGACTTTC	CASSIPRLSGANVLTF
.	TRBV4-2	.	TRBJ2-7	TGTGCCAGCAGCGAGGGGACATCCTACGAGCAGTACTTC	CASSEGTSYEQYF
TRBD1	TRBV9	once	TRBJ2-7	TGTGCCAGCAGCATGGGGACAGGAACGTACGAGCAGTACTTC	CASSMGTGTYEQYF